This T cell receptor beta chain was found in a study of prognosis after radiotherapy for stage I lung cancer. This clonotype was counted many times. Genomic DNA was subjected to two-round multiplex PCR for amplification of TCR beta CDR3. The use of primers specific to each TRBV and TRBJ gene characterized first-round PCR. One entry per CDR3 protein results from TCRdb running MiXCR on the multiplex PCR reads. This sample has some 60,000 distinct CDR3 sequences, with about 26% found just once. Germline V gene sequence: CDR1 KGHDR, CDR2 SFDVKD. CDR3 length: 14 amino acids. Trimming took 6 bases from V and 3 from J, leaving 12 bases between them.

This TCR was sampled from a donor aged 50 or older with non-small cell lung cancer. The starting material was PBMCs, obtained before or after stereotactic body radiation therapy (not recorded which). This chain connects TRBV24-1 to TRBJ2-3, with a weak D call TRBD1 (6 bases). The CDR3 DNA sequence: TGTGCCACCAGTAGGATGGGGGCAACAGATACGCAGTATTTT. This gives the protein CATSRMGATDTQYF.